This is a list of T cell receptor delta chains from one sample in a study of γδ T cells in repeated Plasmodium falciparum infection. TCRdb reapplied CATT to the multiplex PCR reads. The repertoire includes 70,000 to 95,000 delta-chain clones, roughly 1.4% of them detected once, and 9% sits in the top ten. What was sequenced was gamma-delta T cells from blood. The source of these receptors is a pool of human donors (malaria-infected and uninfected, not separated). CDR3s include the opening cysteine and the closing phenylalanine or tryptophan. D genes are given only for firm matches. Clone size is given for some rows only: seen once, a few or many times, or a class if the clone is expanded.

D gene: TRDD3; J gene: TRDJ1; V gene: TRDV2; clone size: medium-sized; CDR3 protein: CACDPLLGDTDKLIF; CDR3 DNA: TGTGCCTGTGACCCTTTACTGGGGGATACCGATAAACTCATCTTT
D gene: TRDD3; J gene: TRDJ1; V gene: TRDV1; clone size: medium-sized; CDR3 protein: CALGEQVLGDTYAGDKLIF; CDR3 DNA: TGTGCTCTTGGGGAGCAGGTACTGGGGGATACCTATGCAGGGGATAAACTCATCTTT
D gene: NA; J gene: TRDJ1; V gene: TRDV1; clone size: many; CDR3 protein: CALGASGACTPAGAYTDKLIF; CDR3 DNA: TGTGCTCTTGGGGCGTCTGGGGCTTGTACCCCTGCTGGGGCCTACACCGATAAACTCATCTTT
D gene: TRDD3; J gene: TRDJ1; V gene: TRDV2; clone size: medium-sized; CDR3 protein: CACDIGGYVDKLIF; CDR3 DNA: TGTGCCTGTGACATCGGGGGATATGTCGATAAACTCATCTTT
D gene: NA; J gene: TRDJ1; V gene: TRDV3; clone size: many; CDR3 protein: CASNFLPLPTGGTDKLIF; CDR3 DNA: TGTGCCTCCAACTTCCTCCCTCTACCCACAGGCGGGACCGATAAACTCATCTTT
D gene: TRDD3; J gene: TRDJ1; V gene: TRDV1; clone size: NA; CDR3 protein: CALGELVHPPKSLGINVCDKLIF; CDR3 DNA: TGTGCTCTTGGGGAACTAGTGCACCCACCAAAGTCTCTGGGGATAAATGTCTGCGATAAACTCATCTTT
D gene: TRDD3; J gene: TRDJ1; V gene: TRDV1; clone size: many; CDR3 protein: CALGELVPSSGGYKVYTDKLIF; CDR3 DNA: TGTGCTCTTGGGGAACTAGTGCCTAGCTCAGGGGGATACAAAGTGTACACCGATAAACTCATCTTT
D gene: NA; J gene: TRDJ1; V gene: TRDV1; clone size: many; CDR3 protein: CALGPRPSYYWGMDTDKLIF; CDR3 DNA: TGTGCTCTTGGGCCACGGCCTTCCTACTACTGGGGGATGGACACCGATAAACTCATCTTT
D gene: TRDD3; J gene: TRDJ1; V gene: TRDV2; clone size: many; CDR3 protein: CACDTVGLMGEINKLIF; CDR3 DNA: TGTGCCTGTGACACCGTGGGACTTATGGGGGAGATTAATAAACTCATCTTT
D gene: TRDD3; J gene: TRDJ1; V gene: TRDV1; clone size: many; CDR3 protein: CALGGLPTWGIQITTDKLIF; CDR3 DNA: TGTGCTCTTGGTGGGCTTCCTACCTGGGGGATACAGATTACTACCGATAAACTCATCTTT
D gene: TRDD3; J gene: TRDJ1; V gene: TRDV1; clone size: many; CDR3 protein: CALGEPTAPRGPHSCWGIRQTDKLIF; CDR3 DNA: TGTGCTCTTGGGGAACCGACCGCCCCAAGAGGTCCTCACTCCTGCTGGGGGATACGTCAGACCGATAAACTCATCTTT
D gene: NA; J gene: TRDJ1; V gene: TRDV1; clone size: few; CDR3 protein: CALGEGRTGDTDKLIF; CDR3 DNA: TGTGCTCTTGGGGAAGGCCGTACGGGGGACACCGATAAACTCATCTTT
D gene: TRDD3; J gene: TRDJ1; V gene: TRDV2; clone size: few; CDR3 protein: CACDRVLDHSATGGSLLFDKLIF; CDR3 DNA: TGTGCCTGTGACCGAGTACTGGACCATTCCGCAACTGGGGGTTCTCTCCTGTTCGATAAGCTCATCTTT
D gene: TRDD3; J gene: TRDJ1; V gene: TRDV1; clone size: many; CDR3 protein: CALGEWGPYWGMETDKLIF; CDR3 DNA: TGTGCTCTTGGGGAATGGGGGCCCTACTGGGGGATGGAGACCGATAAACTCATCTTT
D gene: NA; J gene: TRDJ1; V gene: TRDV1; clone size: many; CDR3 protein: CALGELDVGGEYTDKLIF; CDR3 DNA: TGTGCTCTTGGGGAACTAGACGTCGGCGGGGAGTACACCGATAAACTCATCTTT
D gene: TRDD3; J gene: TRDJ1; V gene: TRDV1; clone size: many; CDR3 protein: CALGEQAYWGSPFDKLIF; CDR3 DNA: TGTGCTCTTGGGGAACAGGCCTACTGGGGATCGCCCTTCGATAAACTCATCTTT
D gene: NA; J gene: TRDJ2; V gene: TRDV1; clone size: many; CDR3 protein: CALGEPLPSRDIKVFRNDACGSALTAQLFF; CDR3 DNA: TGTGCTCTTGGGGAACCTCTTCCTTCTCGGGATATCAAGGTTTTTCGTAATGATGCCTGTGGTAGTGCTTTGACAGCACAACTCTTCTTT
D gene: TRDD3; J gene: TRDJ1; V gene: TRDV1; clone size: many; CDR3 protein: CALGGWGRLTHTDKLIF; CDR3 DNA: TGTGCTCTTGGGGGATGGGGGAGACTCACGCACACCGATAAACTCATCTTT
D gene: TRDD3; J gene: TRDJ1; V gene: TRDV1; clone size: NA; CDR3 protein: CALGDFSYWGIRGTDKLIF; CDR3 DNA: TGTGCTCTTGGGGATTTCTCTTACTGGGGAATACGCGGGACCGATAAACTCATCTTT
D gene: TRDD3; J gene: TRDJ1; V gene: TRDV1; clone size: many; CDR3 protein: CALVPPHIASGGNTDKLIF; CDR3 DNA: TGTGCTCTTGTTCCTCCGCATATTGCTTCTGGGGGAAACACCGATAAACTCATCTTT
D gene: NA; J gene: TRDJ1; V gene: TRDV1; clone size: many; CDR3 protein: CALGEGTISWGGYTDKLIF; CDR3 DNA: TGTGCTCTTGGGGAAGGGACCATATCCTGGGGAGGGTACACCGATAAACTCATCTTT
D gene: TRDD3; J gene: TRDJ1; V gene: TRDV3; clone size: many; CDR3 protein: CAFRGDVQGIRPYKLIF; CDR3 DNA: TGTGCCTTTAGGGGCGACGTTCAGGGGATACGGCCTTATAAACTCATCTTT
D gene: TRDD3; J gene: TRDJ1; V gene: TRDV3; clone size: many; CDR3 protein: CALNLLGDTPYTDKLIF; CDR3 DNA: TGTGCCTTGAACCTACTGGGGGATACTCCTTACACCGATAAACTCATCTTT
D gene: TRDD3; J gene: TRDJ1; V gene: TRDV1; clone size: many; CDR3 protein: CALGELPYWGIRTDKLIF; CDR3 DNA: TGTGCTCTTGGGGAACTTCCCTACTGGGGGATACGCACCGATAAACTCATCTTT
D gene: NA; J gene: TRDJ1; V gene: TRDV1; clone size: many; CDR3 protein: CALGPSAFLLLGVIPYTDKLIF; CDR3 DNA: TGTGCTCTTGGGCCGTCGGCCTTCCTATTACTGGGGGTTATTCCGTACACCGATAAACTCATCTTT
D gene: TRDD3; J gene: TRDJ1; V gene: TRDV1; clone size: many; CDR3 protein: CALGETSLLGDTLRSKLIF; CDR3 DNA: TGTGCTCTTGGGGAAACCTCCTTACTGGGGGATACGCTCAGGTCCAAACTCATCTTT
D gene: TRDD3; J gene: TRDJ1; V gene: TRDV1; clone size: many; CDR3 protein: CALGELTATGGYPGHLDKLIF; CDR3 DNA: TGTGCTCTTGGGGAACTTACGGCTACTGGGGGATACCCGGGTCACCTCGATAAACTCATCTTT
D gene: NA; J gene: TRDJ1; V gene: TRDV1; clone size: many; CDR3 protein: CALEPSSSYTSNWGSYTDKLIF; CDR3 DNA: TGTGCTCTTGAACCTAGCTCTTCCTACACCTCTAACTGGGGGTCCTACACCGATAAACTCATCTTT
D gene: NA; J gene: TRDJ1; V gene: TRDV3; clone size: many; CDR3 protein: CASRGEIRRYTDKLIF; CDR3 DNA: TGTGCCTCTAGGGGAGAAATACGGCGGTACACCGATAAACTCATCTTT
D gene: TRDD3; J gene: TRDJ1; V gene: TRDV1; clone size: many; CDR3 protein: CALGELMWFGGAPYTDKLIF; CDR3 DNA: TGTGCTCTTGGGGAACTTATGTGGTTTGGGGGAGCCCCATACACCGATAAACTCATCTTT
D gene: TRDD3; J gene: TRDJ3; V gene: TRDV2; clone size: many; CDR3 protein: CACDSWGYSSWDTRQMFF; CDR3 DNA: TGTGCCTGTGACAGCTGGGGATACAGCTCCTGGGACACCCGACAGATGTTTTTC
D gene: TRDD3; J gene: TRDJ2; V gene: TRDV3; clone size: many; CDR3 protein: CAFMFPPYFGYWGTSFLTAQLFF; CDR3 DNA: TGTGCCTTTATGTTTCCCCCCTACTTCGGGTACTGGGGGACCTCTTTTTTGACAGCACAACTCTTCTTT
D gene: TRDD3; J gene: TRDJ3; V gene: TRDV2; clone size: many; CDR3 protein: CACDTGHWGIWNMSSWDTRQMFF; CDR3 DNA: TGTGCCTGTGACACCGGCCACTGGGGGATATGGAACATGAGCTCCTGGGACACCCGACAGATGTTTTTC
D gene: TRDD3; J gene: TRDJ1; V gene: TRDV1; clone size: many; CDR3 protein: CALGEVGPTYHLLGDTTDKLIF; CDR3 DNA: TGTGCTCTTGGGGAAGTCGGTCCTACGTACCATTTACTGGGGGATACAACCGATAAACTCATCTTT
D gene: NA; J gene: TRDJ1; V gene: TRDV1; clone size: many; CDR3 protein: CALGERYRGFNSYTDKLIF; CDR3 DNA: TGTGCTCTTGGGGAACGCTACCGGGGATTCAACTCGTACACCGATAAACTCATCTTT
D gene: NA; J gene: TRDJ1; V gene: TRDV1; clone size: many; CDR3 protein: CALGELRLTF; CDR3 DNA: TGTGCTCTTGGGGAACTAAGACTGACCTTC
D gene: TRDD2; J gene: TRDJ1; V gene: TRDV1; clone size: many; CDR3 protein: CALGSRPPSYAPLTDKLIF; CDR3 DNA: TGTGCTCTTGGGAGCCGACCTCCTTCCTACGCCCCTCTTACCGATAAACTCATCTTT